A single sample is the source of the 25 T cell receptor beta chains below, sequenced in a study of shared clonotypes between healthy human individuals. Only in-frame clones appear in the TCRdb table, and some are missing; sequencing was by immunoSEQ multiplex PCR. The sample holds roughly 110,000 clones; roughly two thirds are singletons and the top ten take 24%. The sample was memory CD8+ T cells sorted from blood. Subset defined: CD45RO+ cells pooled with CCR7-negative TemRA cells. These receptors all come from a woman between 25 and 40 years old in good health.

The chain carries TRBV29-1 and TRBJ1-1; perhaps TRBD1 as D (6 bases). Trimming took off 0 bases at V and 1 base at J, with 15 bases between the two ends. This CDR3 has 16 amino acids. Per the germline V gene, CDR1 is SQVTM and CDR2 is ANQGSEA. This chain's CDR3 is CSVEDRIRTANTEAFF. DNA of the CDR3: TGCAGCGTTGAAGATAGAATCCGGACAGCGAACACTGAAGCTTTCTTT.

The rearrangement links TRBV25-1 to TRBJ1-5; D is undetermined. This CDR3 contains 15 residues. V was cut by 3 bases and J by 0 bases, with 9 bases left in between. Germline V gives CDR1 MGHDK, CDR2 SYGVNS. As DNA, the CDR3 is TGTGCCAGCAGTGAGGGTACGGATAGCAATCAGCCCCAGCATTTT. This sequence encodes CASSEGTDSNQPQHF.

The rearrangement joins TRBV2 to TRBJ1-5; maybe TRBD1 (5 bases). V lost 0 bases, J lost 5 bases, and 20 bases lay in between. The germline V gene encodes CDR1 SNHLY and CDR2 FYNNEI. The CDR3 has 18 amino acids. As DNA, the CDR3 is TGTGCCAGCAGTGAAGCGCTTAGGGGCTCCTGGCCTGATCAGCCCCAGCATTTT. Translated: CASSEALRGSWPDQPQHF.

The rearrangement links TRBV11-2 to TRBJ2-7; 9 positions agree with TRBD1. Germline CDR1 reads SGHAT; CDR2 reads FQNNGV. The J segment lost 13 bases and the V segment lost 3 bases, leaving 10 bases of the junction unmatched. The CDR3 is made up of 13 amino acids. The CDR3 spells CASSFTRDRVRYF. The CDR3 coding sequence is TGTGCCAGCAGCTTTACTAGGGACAGGGTTAGATACTTC.

This clone was seen a handful of times. The chain couples TRBV5-6 to TRBJ1-1; a weak D match, TRBD1 (6 bases). This CDR3 spans 17 amino acids. V lost 0 bases to trimming and J lost 3 bases, with 18 bases between them. Germline V gene lookup returns CDR1 SGHDT and CDR2 YYEEEE. The CDR3 spells CASSLARIQGWDTEAFF. CDR3 DNA sequence: TGTGCCAGCAGCTTGGCCCGGATACAGGGCTGGGACACTGAAGCTTTCTTT.

The table lists this clone with a few counts. The V and J genes are TRBV7-8 and TRBJ1-5; tentative D call: TRBD1 (5 bases). The CDR3 is made up of 17 amino acids. V was pared by 1 base and J by 2 bases, with 15 bases between. Germline CDR1 reads SGHVS; CDR2 reads FQNEAQ. Here the CDR3 reads CASSLDLTGMGNQPQHF. Written as DNA, the CDR3 is TGTGCCAGCAGCTTAGATCTTACAGGTATGGGCAATCAGCCCCAGCATTTT.

This sequence joins TRBV4-1 and TRBJ1-2, with D possibly matching TRBD1 (5 bases). Per germline, CDR1 MGHRA and CDR2 YSYEKL. CDR3 length: 13 amino acids. Deletions cut 3 bases from V and 1 base from J, with 6 bases between. CDR3 sequence: CASSQTDNYGYTF. The CDR3 DNA is TGCGCCAGCAGCCAGACAGATAACTATGGCTACACCTTC.

In its sample, this clone was seen a few times. The CDR3 here is CAINRASGTDTQYF. CDR3 DNA sequence: TGTGCCATCAATAGGGCTAGCGGCACAGATACGCAGTATTTT. V usage is TRBV10-3 and J usage is TRBJ2-3, with D possibly matching TRBD2 (6 bases). The CDR3 is made up of 14 amino acids. Per the germline V gene, CDR1 is ENHRY and CDR2 is SYGVKD. Between the trimmed V and J ends, which lost 7 bases and 1 base, there was a span of 12 bases.

This clone has more than one count but fewer than ten. DNA of the CDR3: TGTGCCTGGGGCGCGGACGCAACCCCTGGGTACAATGAGCAGTTCTTC. Protein sequence: CAWGADATPGYNEQFF. The chain joins TRBV30 to TRBJ2-1; unclear D gene. The CDR3 consists of 16 residues. Germline V gives CDR1 GTSNPN, CDR2 SVGIG (reference sequence). V lost 5 bases and J lost 4, with 21 bases in between.

The chain joins TRBV18 to TRBJ1-5; D is possibly TRBD1 (5 bases). The CDR3 is 15 amino acids. Trimming cost V 2 bases and J 0 bases, with 8 bases left between them. The germline V gene has CDR1 KGHSH and CDR2 LQKENI. In nucleotides, the CDR3 is TGTGCCAGCTCACCAGACAGATATAGCAATCAGCCCCAGCATTTT. Translating gives CASSPDRYSNQPQHF.

V and J are TRBV10-1 and TRBJ1-1; possibly TRBD1 for D (5 bases). The CDR3 has 15 residues. V was trimmed by 4 bases and J by 1 base, leaving 13 bases between them. Germline V CDR1 and CDR2: WNHNN, SYGVQD (reference sequence). In DNA, the CDR3 is TGCGCCAGCAGTGCATCTAAAACAGGGAACACTGAAGCTTTCTTT. Its translation: CASSASKTGNTEAFF.

CDR3 nucleotides: TGTGCCGGTTGGAAGACAGAGCCCAATCAGCCCCAGCATTTT. This codes for CAGWKTEPNQPQHF. This chain uses TRBV11-2 with TRBJ1-5; D may be TRBD1 (5 bases). The CDR3 runs 14 residues. Germline V gene lookup returns CDR1 SGHAT and CDR2 FQNNGV. V lost 11 bases and J lost 3, with 17 bases in between.

This chain joins TRBV27 and TRBJ2-7, with D perhaps TRBD1 or TRBD2 (5 bases each). Germline loops: CDR1 MNHEY, CDR2 SMNVEV (reference sequence). Trimming left V 5 bases short and J 4 bases short, with 12 bases between. CDR3 length equals 13 residues. The DNA of the CDR3 is TGTGCCAGCAGTCCTGGGGGACGGTACGAGCAGTACTTC. The encoded protein is CASSPGGRYEQYF.

A single count supports this clone. The V call is TRBV5-1, the J call TRBJ2-2, with 9 bases that match TRBD1. CDR3 length: 16 amino acids. Per germline, CDR1 SGHRS and CDR2 YFSETQ. Trimming removed 4 bases from V and 2 bases from J; junction bases left unmatched: 6. The CDR3 spells CASSIGQGSNTGELFF. Here the CDR3 DNA reads TGCGCCAGCAGCATCGGACAGGGGAGTAACACCGGGGAGCTGTTTTTT.

V is TRBV18 and J is TRBJ2-3; D gene uncertain. Germline CDR1 is KGHSH and CDR2 is LQKENI. CDR3 size: 13 residues. V was pared by 0 bases and J by 4 bases, with 5 bases between. The CDR3, as DNA: TGTGCCAGCTCACCACCAGGGCCAGATACGCAGTATTTT. Translation: CASSPPGPDTQYF.

This clone was seen a handful of times. V gene TRBV29-1 combines with J gene TRBJ2-7; 8 bases fit TRBD2. CDR3 size: 16 residues. Germline CDR1 and CDR2: SQVTM and ANQGSEA. V shed 0 bases, J shed 4 bases, and the junction held 11 bases outside the gene matches. Here the CDR3 reads CSVEDPSEREPYEQYF. CDR3 bases: TGCAGCGTTGAAGATCCTAGCGAGCGGGAGCCGTACGAGCAGTACTTC.

V is TRBV27 and J is TRBJ2-1, with 12 positions matching TRBD2. Per germline, CDR1 MNHEY and CDR2 SMNVEV (reference sequence). The ends lost 5 bases at V and 10 bases at J; junction bases unmatched: 12. The CDR3 runs 16 residues. The CDR3 DNA sequence: TGTGCCAGCAGTATCGTCCTAGCGGGAGGGTTGGGCGAGCAGTTCTTC. Amino acids: CASSIVLAGGLGEQFF.

The V gene is TRBV5-1, the J gene TRBJ2-3; no clear D gene. V was shortened by 0 bases and J by 8 bases, with 22 bases between the two germline ends. The CDR3 has 17 residues. Germline CDR1 is SGHRS and CDR2 is YFSETQ. CDR3 in DNA: TGCGCCAGCAGCTTGGGACCCCTTTCAGAGGCATACGGTACGCAGTATTTT. The encoded protein is CASSLGPLSEAYGTQYF.

The chain uses TRBV5-1 and TRBJ2-3, with 9 bases fitting TRBD2. Trimming took 5 bases from V and 2 from J; bases not matched to a gene: 9. Germline CDR1 and CDR2: SGHRS and YFSETQ. The CDR3 contains 16 residues. CDR3 nucleotides: TGCGCCAGCAGTTTCGTTAGCGGGAGTACCACAGATACGCAGTATTTT. Its translation: CASSFVSGSTTDTQYF.

V gene TRBV19 combines with J gene TRBJ2-1, with 8 bases that match TRBD1. The CDR3 is made up of 14 amino acids. Trimming took 7 bases from V and 2 from J; bases not matched to a gene: 4. Germline-derived CDR1 and CDR2 are LNHDA and SQIVND (reference sequence). The CDR3 region is CASKGQGPYNEQFF. The CDR3 coding sequence is TGTGCCAGTAAAGGACAGGGCCCCTACAATGAGCAGTTCTTC.

The chain links TRBV7-9 to TRBJ2-7; D unclear. Germline V gives CDR1 SEHNR, CDR2 FQNEAQ (reference sequence). The CDR3 contains 13 residues. V was pared by 2 bases and J by 3 bases, with 8 bases between. The CDR3 bases are TGTGCCAGCAGCTTATCATCCATCTACGAGCAGTACTTC. Translated: CASSLSSIYEQYF.

The J gene is TRBJ2-4, the V gene TRBV30; D not certain. Germline V CDR1 and CDR2: GTSNPN, SVGIG (reference sequence). The CDR3 is 14 residues long. Between the trimmed V and J ends, which lost 0 bases and 4 bases, there was a span of 10 bases. The CDR3 reads CAWSVVRIKNIQYF. The CDR3 coding sequence is TGTGCCTGGAGTGTTGTTAGAATAAAAAACATTCAGTACTTC.

V is TRBV29-1 and J is TRBJ2-7; unclear D gene. Germline-derived CDR1 and CDR2 are SQVTM and ANQGSEA. This CDR3 comprises 13 residues. V was shortened by 6 bases and J by 3 bases, with 15 bases between the two germline ends. In nucleotides, the CDR3 is TGCAGCGTCCCCGGGCCGACGGTCTACGAGCAGTACTTC. It codes for CSVPGPTVYEQYF.

This clone was observed a single time. CDR3 residues: CAWSRGGDTYEQYF. Written as DNA, the CDR3 is TGTGCCTGGAGTCGGGGGGGAGACACCTACGAGCAGTACTTC. The V gene is TRBV30, the J gene TRBJ2-7; 8 nucleotides line up with TRBD2. With V trimmed by 2 bases and J by 2 bases, 5 bases remained unmatched. The CDR3 totals 14 residues. CDR1 and CDR2 from the germline V gene are GTSNPN and SVGIG (reference sequence).

This clone was found once. This chain connects TRBV28 to TRBJ1-5; D possibly corresponds to TRBD1 (5 bases). V lost 6 bases and J 6 bases, leaving 9 bases between the germline ends. Germline CDR1 and CDR2: MDHEN and SYDVKM. The CDR3 has 12 residues. The CDR3, as DNA: TGTGCCAGCAGGACGGGGCGTCAGCCCCAGCATTTT. It translates to CASRTGRQPQHF.